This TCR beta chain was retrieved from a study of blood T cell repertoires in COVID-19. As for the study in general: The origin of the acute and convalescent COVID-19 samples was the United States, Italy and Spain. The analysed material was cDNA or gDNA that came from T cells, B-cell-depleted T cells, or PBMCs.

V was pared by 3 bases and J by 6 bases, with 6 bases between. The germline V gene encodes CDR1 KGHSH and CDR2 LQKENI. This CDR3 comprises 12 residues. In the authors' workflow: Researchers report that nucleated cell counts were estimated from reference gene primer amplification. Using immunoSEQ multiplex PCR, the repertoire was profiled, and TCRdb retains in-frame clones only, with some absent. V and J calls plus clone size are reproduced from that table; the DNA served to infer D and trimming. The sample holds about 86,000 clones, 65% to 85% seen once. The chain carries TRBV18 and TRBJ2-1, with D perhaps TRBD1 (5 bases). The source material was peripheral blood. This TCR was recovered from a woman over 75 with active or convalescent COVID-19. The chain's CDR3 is CASSPDSNEQFF. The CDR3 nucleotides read TGTGCCAGCTCACCCGACAGCAATGAGCAGTTCTTC. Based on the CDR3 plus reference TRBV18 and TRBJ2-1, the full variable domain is NAGVMQNPRHLVRRRGQEARLRCSPMKGHSHVYWYRQLPEEGLKFMVYLQKENIIDESGMPKERFSAEFPKEGPSILRIQQVVRGDSAAYFCASSPDSNEQFFGPGTRLTVL.